A single sample gave rise to the 20 T cell receptor beta chains below, sequenced in a study of blood T cell repertoires in COVID-19. The assay was immunoSEQ multiplex PCR, and TCRdb's table has in-frame clones only and misses some. This repertoire shows under 300,000 clones, around 87% found once; its top ten account for over 2%. The specimen was PBMCs or T cells enriched from blood (not recorded which). The source of these receptors is a woman under 30 who had recovered from COVID-19.

The gene calls are TRBV5-1 and TRBJ2-1; 12 nucleotides align to TRBD2. V gave up 0 bases and J gave up 5 bases; unmatched junction bases: 3. CDR3 length: 16 amino acids. The V gene's germline CDR1 is SGHRS and CDR2 YFSETQ. The DNA for the CDR3 is TGCGCCAGCAGCTTGGCAGCTAGCGGGGGGGACAATGAGCAGTTCTTC. Amino acids: CASSLAASGGDNEQFF.

This rearrangement joins TRBV5-1 to TRBJ1-1, with D possibly TRBD1 on 5 matching bases. The V gene's germline CDR1 is SGHRS and CDR2 YFSETQ. Trimming removed 0 bases from V and 3 bases from J, with 9 bases in between. This CDR3 comprises 14 residues. DNA for the CDR3: TGCGCCAGCAGCTTGGCGGACACCTACACTGAAGCTTTCTTT. Translating it yields CASSLADTYTEAFF.

The chain combines TRBV9 with TRBJ2-7; D gene unclear. This CDR3 contains 12 residues. Trimming took 4 bases from V and 3 from J, leaving 8 bases between them. Germline V lookup: CDR1 SGDLS, CDR2 YYNGEE. The CDR3 spells CASSYTDYEQYF. The CDR3 nucleotides read TGTGCCAGCAGCTACACAGACTACGAGCAGTACTTC.

The chain couples TRBV19 to TRBJ2-7; the match to TRBD2 covers 14 bases. The CDR3 contains 15 residues. V was clipped by 5 bases and J by 6 bases; unmatched bases: 6. Germline CDR1 LNHDA, CDR2 SQIVND (reference sequence). CDR3 bases: TGTGCCAGTAGTGCGACTAGCGGGGGGGCCGTCGAGCAGTACTTC. Amino acids: CASSATSGGAVEQYF.

This chain links TRBV12-5 with TRBJ2-5; 7 bases fit TRBD1. There are 13 residues in the CDR3. The junction had 3 bases not matched to a gene; V was cut back by 1 base and J by 7 bases. Germline lookup yields CDR1 LGHNT and CDR2 FRNRAP. CDR3 in amino acids: CASGLEGAGTQYF. For the CDR3, the DNA is TGTGCTAGTGGTTTGGAGGGGGCTGGGACCCAGTACTTC. Complete variable domain (other parts from reference TRBV12-5 and TRBJ2-5): DARVTQTPRHKVTEMGQEVTMRCQPILGHNTVFWYRQTMMQGLELLAYFRNRAPLDDSGMPKDRFSAEMPDATLATLKIQPSEPRDSAVYFCASGLEGAGTQYFGPGTRLLVL.

This chain uses TRBV27 with TRBJ2-1, with 7 nucleotides matching TRBD1. With V trimmed by 2 bases and J by 7 bases, 8 bases remained unmatched. Germline V gives CDR1 MNHEY, CDR2 SMNVEV (reference sequence). CDR3 length: 15 residues. The CDR3 DNA sequence: TGTGCCAGCAGTTTACAACAGGGGATGTGGAATGAGCAGTTCTTC. Its protein is CASSLQQGMWNEQFF.

The V and J genes are TRBV12-2 and TRBJ1-2. TRBV12-2 is marked as a pseudogene. CDR3 size: 11 residues. This chain's CDR3 is CASRLIYGYTF. CDR3 nucleotides: TGTGCAAGTCGCTTAATATATGGCTACACCTTC.

The chain is built from TRBV1 and TRBJ2-1; TRBD2 was called by the table and not checked on the DNA. TRBV1 is shown as a pseudogene. This CDR3 has 16 amino acids. The CDR3 coding sequence is TGCACCAGCAGCCAAGATGGGACTAGCGGAGGTAATGAGCAGTTCTTC. This gives the protein CTSSQDGTSGGNEQFF.

Only one count was recorded for this clone. This chain joins TRBV5-4 and TRBJ2-7; possibly TRBD2 for D (7 bases). V lost 5 bases and J lost 6, with 21 bases in between. Germline V CDR1 and CDR2: SGHNT, YYREEE (reference sequence). The CDR3 is made up of 15 amino acids. Here the CDR3 reads CASSLGWGGHVEQYF. The CDR3 nucleotides read TGTGCCAGCAGTTTAGGGTGGGGGGGCCATGTCGAGCAGTACTTC.

CDR3 protein: CASSIPGQKDATNEKLFF. The CDR3 DNA reads as TGTGCCAGCAGTATTCCGGGACAGAAAGATGCAACTAATGAAAAACTGTTTTTT. This chain joins TRBV28 and TRBJ1-4; 7 bases are shared with TRBD1. Germline CDR1 reads MDHEN; CDR2 reads SYDVKM. With 5 bases clipped from V and 0 bases from J, the junction kept 12 bases outside the gene matches. The CDR3 spans 18 residues. Variable domain in full (rest from reference TRBV28 and TRBJ1-4): DVKVTQSSRYLVKRTGEKVFLECVQDMDHENMFWYRQDPGLGLRLIYFSYDVKMKEKGDIPEGYSVSREKKERFSLILESASTNQTSMYLCASSIPGQKDATNEKLFFGSGTQLSVL.

The genes are TRBV5-5 and TRBJ1-2; D gene unclear. Per the germline V gene, CDR1 is SGHKS and CDR2 is YYEKEE (reference sequence). Trimming took 1 base from V and 4 from J, leaving 11 bases between them. The CDR3 contains 14 residues. The CDR3, as DNA: TGTGCCAGCAGCTTGCTGCAAGGAGTCTATGGCTACACCTTC. This codes for CASSLLQGVYGYTF.

This chain connects TRBV5-6 to TRBJ2-3, with 8 bases lining up with TRBD2. J was trimmed by 1 base and V by 4 bases; bases with no gene match: 14. CDR1 is SGHDT and CDR2 is YYEEEE in the germline V gene. The CDR3 has 18 residues. The CDR3 reads CASSPLSLRGGRTDTQYF. The CDR3 DNA reads as TGTGCCAGCAGCCCACTTTCCCTCCGGGGGGGCCGCACAGATACGCAGTATTTT. Variable domain in full (rest from reference TRBV5-6 and TRBJ2-3): DAGVTQSPTHLIKTRGQQVTLRCSPKSGHDTVSWYQQALGQGPQFIFQYYEEEERQRGNFPDRFSGHQFPNYSSELNVNALLLGDSALYLCASSPLSLRGGRTDTQYFGPGTRLTVL.

The chain carries TRBV5-1 and TRBJ2-3, with 7 bases that match TRBD2. Per the germline V gene, CDR1 is SGHRS and CDR2 is YFSETQ. V was clipped by 2 bases and J by 1 base; unmatched bases: 4. This CDR3 contains 15 residues. The CDR3: CASSLGGGRTDTQYF. The CDR3 coding sequence is TGCGCCAGCAGCTTAGGCGGGGGACGCACAGATACGCAGTATTTT.

The J gene is TRBJ2-2, the V gene TRBV5-1; D ambiguous. With 2 bases removed from V and 8 bases from J, the gap between germline ends came to 10 bases. The germline gives CDR1 SGHRS, CDR2 YFSETQ. This CDR3 region has 13 residues. The CDR3 region is CASSFSPPGELFF. The CDR3 nucleotides read TGCGCCAGCAGCTTTAGTCCCCCTGGGGAGCTGTTTTTT.

The chain links TRBV5-4 to TRBJ2-3; 9 nucleotides agree with TRBD1. Germline loops: CDR1 SGHNT, CDR2 YYREEE (reference sequence). This CDR3 spans 17 amino acids. V was pared by 3 bases and J by 4 bases, with 12 bases of the junction left unmatched. The CDR3 loop is CASSSGQGPRPSDTQYF. The CDR3 nucleotides are TGTGCCAGCAGCTCAGGACAGGGGCCAAGGCCCTCAGATACGCAGTATTTT.

The chain recombines TRBV6-5 with TRBJ2-7; TRBD1 matches 9 bases. The CDR3 is 16 amino acids. The junction had 10 bases not matched to a gene; V was cut back by 2 bases and J by 5 bases. The germline CDR1 and CDR2 sequences are MNHEY and SVGAGI. The CDR3 reads CASSYGGTGSFDEQYF. Here the CDR3 DNA reads TGTGCCAGCAGTTACGGAGGGACAGGGTCTTTCGACGAGCAGTACTTC.

This clone was observed once. The chain combines TRBV15 with TRBJ1-6; TRBD1 matches 7 bases. V lost 1 base and J lost 8; bases outside the gene matches: 5. Germline V gives CDR1 LNHNV, CDR2 YYDKDF (reference sequence). This CDR3 comprises 15 residues. The CDR3 DNA reads as TGTGCCACCAGCAGAGGACAGGGTGAGGATTCACCCCTCCACTTT. Translated, it gives CATSRGQGEDSPLHF.

Only one count was recorded for this clone. V usage is TRBV6-5 and J usage is TRBJ1-2, with no clear D. V was trimmed by 1 base and J by 8 bases, leaving 14 bases between them. Germline values: CDR1 MNHEY, CDR2 SVGAGI. The CDR3 covers 14 residues. The CDR3 DNA is TGTGCCAGCAGTTACTTGGAGATTTCAGCCGGCTACACCTTC. Translated: CASSYLEISAGYTF.

This sequence joins TRBV27 and TRBJ1-1, with 8 bases identical to TRBD1. The ends lost 5 bases at V and 1 base at J; junction bases unmatched: 12. Per germline, CDR1 MNHEY and CDR2 SMNVEV (reference sequence). The CDR3 spans 17 residues. The CDR3 nucleotides read TGTGCCAGCAGTCCGGACAGGGCGGGGATATGGAACACTGAAGCTTTCTTT. Translating gives CASSPDRAGIWNTEAFF.

This rearrangement joins TRBV3-1 (or the pseudogene TRBV3-2) to TRBJ2-5; D is perhaps TRBD2 (6 bases). Trimming stripped 4 bases from V and 4 bases from J, with 19 bases between. CDR3 size: 16 residues. The germline V gene encodes CDR1 LGHDT and CDR2 YNNKEL (reference sequence). The CDR3 sequence: CASSPPRGRVGETQYF. The CDR3 DNA reads as TGTGCCAGCAGCCCTCCCCGGGGGAGAGTCGGAGAGACCCAGTACTTC.